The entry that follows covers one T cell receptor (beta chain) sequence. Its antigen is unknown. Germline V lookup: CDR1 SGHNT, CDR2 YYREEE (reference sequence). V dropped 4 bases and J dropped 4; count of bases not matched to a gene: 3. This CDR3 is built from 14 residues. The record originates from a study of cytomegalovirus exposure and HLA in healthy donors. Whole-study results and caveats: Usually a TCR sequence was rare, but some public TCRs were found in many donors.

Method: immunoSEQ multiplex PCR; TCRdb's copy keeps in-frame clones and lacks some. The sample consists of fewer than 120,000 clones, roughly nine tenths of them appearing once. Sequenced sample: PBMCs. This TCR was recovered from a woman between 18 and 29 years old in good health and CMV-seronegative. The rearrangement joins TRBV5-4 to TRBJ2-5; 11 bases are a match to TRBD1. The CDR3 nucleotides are TGTGCCAGCAGCCTGGACAGGGGGCCAGAGACCCAGTACTTC. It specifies CASSLDRGPETQYF.